This T cell receptor beta chain was profiled in a study of T cells in localized non-small cell lung cancer. Broader study findings: Adjacent lung exhibited a median of around 60 among the 100 most abundant tumor clones.

The authors took atypia-free adjacent lung at least 2 cm from the tumor margin. By share, this clone counts as medium-sized. Its antigen is not known. Germline CDR1 reads SGDLS; CDR2 reads YYNGEE. V was clipped by 0 bases and J by 6 bases, with 7 bases between them. The CDR3 is made up of 13 amino acids. The assay was immunoSEQ multiplex PCR, and TCRdb's table has in-frame clones only and misses some. The sample records approximately 1,300 clones, about a fifth being singletons. The source of this sequence is a man aged 40 to 75 with stage III squamous cell lung carcinoma. V gene TRBV9 combines with J gene TRBJ2-1; D is ambiguous. This sample comprised normal lung tissue next to the tumor, obtained before any cancer treatment. CDR3 amino acids: CASSVGPLNEQFF. In DNA form, the CDR3 reads TGTGCCAGCAGCGTAGGGCCCCTCAATGAGCAGTTCTTC. Variable domain in full (rest from reference TRBV9 and TRBJ2-1): DSGVTQTPKHLITATGQRVTLRCSPRSGDLSVYWYQQSLDQGLQFLIQYYNGEERAKGNILERFSAQQFPDLHSELNLSSLELGDSALYFCASSVGPLNEQFFGPGTRLTVL.